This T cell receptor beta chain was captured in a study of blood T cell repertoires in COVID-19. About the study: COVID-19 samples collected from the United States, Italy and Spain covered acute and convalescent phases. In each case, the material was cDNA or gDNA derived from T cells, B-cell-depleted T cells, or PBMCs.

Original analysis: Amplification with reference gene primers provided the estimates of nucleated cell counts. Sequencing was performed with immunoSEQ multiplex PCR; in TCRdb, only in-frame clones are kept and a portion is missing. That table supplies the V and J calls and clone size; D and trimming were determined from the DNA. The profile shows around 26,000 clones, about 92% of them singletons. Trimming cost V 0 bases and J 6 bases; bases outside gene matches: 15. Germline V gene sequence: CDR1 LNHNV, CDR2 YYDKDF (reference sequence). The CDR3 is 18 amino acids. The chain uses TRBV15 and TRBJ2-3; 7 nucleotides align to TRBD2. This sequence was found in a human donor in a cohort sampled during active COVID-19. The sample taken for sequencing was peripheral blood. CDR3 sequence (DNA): TGTGCCACCAGCAGAGATTTGGAGCGGGGCGGGGACGGGGATACGCAGTATTTT. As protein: CATSRDLERGGDGDTQYF.